This T cell receptor (beta chain) appears in the sequencing data of a study of technical replicates of blood from a few donors. Clones were sequenced by immunoSEQ multiplex PCR, and TCRdb holds only the in-frame ones, with some missing. The sample lists 70,000 to 90,000 clones; more than 90% were seen once. The CDR3 loop spans 15 amino acids. Germline-derived CDR1 and CDR2 are MDHEN and SYDVKM. V shed 8 bases, J shed 7 bases, and the junction held 15 bases outside the gene matches. The origin of this receptor is a human donor in good health. The chain employs TRBV28 and TRBJ2-3; 7 bases align to TRBD1. The sample taken for sequencing was T cells isolated from PBMCs. CDR3 protein: CASAGVLSGGNTQYF. Written as DNA, the CDR3 is TGTGCCAGCGCCGGAGTCCTCTCAGGGGGAAATACGCAGTATTTT.